Below, 9 T cell receptor beta chains from the same sample are listed, as sequenced in a study of graft-versus-host responses after intestinal transplantation. The table came from immunoSEQ multiplex PCR; TCRdb's copy has only in-frame clones and leaves some out. Of 50,000 or so clones listed, approximately 90% were seen once; the top ten hold about 2.9%. Sequencing used PBMCs, obtained roughly 120 days after intestinal transplantation. The receptors were gathered from a human patient who received an intestinal transplant, so some T cells may come from the graft donor.

This clone was counted once. V gene TRBV7-9 combines with J gene TRBJ2-1; 11 nucleotides agree with TRBD2. This CDR3 spans 17 amino acids. Germline CDR1 is SEHNR and CDR2 is FQNEAQ (reference sequence). V lost 2 bases to trimming and J lost 5 bases; unmatched junction nucleotides: 8. CDR3 in amino acids: CASSLLAGGPGHNEQFF. CDR3 bases: TGTGCCAGCAGCTTACTAGCGGGAGGCCCCGGGCACAATGAGCAGTTCTTC.

For the CDR3, the DNA is TGTGCCAGCAGCCCCTCGGCGACAGGAAACTACGAGCAGTACTTC. This gives the protein CASSPSATGNYEQYF. The chain is built from TRBV5-4 and TRBJ2-7; D is perhaps TRBD1 (6 bases). The CDR3 length is 15 residues. The germline V and J ends were trimmed by 4 bases and 3 bases, with 17 bases remaining between them. CDR1 and CDR2 (germline): SGHNT, YYREEE (reference sequence). Full variable domain (rest looked up from reference TRBV5-4 and TRBJ2-7): ETGVTQSPTHLIKTRGQQVTLRCSSQSGHNTVSWYQQALGQGPQFIFQYYREEENGRGNFPPRFSGLQFPNYSSELNVNALELDDSALYLCASSPSATGNYEQYFGPGTRLTVT.

This chain joins TRBV7-9 and TRBJ1-5; no firm D call. Between the trimmed V and J ends, which lost 4 bases and 2 bases, there was a span of 9 bases. The CDR3 consists of 14 residues. Per germline, CDR1 SEHNR and CDR2 FQNEAQ (reference sequence). As DNA, the CDR3 is TGTGCCAGCAGCTCCCCGGGTGGCAATCAGCCCCAGCATTTT. Its protein product is CASSSPGGNQPQHF.

V and J are TRBV5-1 and TRBJ2-7; a possible D gene is TRBD1 (5 bases). The V end lost 5 bases, the J end lost 1 base, and 19 bases lay between the germline ends. There are 16 residues in the CDR3. Per the germline V gene, CDR1 is SGHRS and CDR2 is YFSETQ. CDR3: CASSLSTGAISYEQYF. Written as DNA, the CDR3 is TGCGCCAGCAGTCTCTCCACAGGAGCAATTTCCTACGAGCAGTACTTC.

The rearrangement joins TRBV5-5 to TRBJ2-3; 7 positions match TRBD1. The junction had 5 bases not matched to a gene; V was cut back by 7 bases and J by 3 bases. CDR3 length equals 13 residues. CDR1 is SGHKS and CDR2 is YYEKEE in the germline V gene (reference sequence). Here the CDR3 reads CASRQGATDTQYF. For the CDR3, the DNA is TGTGCCAGCCGACAGGGAGCGACAGATACGCAGTATTTT.

V gene TRBV5-5 combines with J gene TRBJ1-3; D is undetermined. The V end was cut by 5 bases, the J end by 2 bases, with 14 bases between. Germline V gene sequence: CDR1 SGHKS, CDR2 YYEKEE (reference sequence). The CDR3 loop spans 15 amino acids. CDR3: CASSSQPIAGNTIYF. CDR3 sequence (DNA): TGTGCCAGCAGTTCCCAACCTATAGCTGGAAACACCATATATTTT.

The V call is TRBV20-1, the J call TRBJ2-7; D is unclear. V was clipped by 0 bases and J by 6 bases, with 6 bases between them. This CDR3 has 11 amino acids. CDR1 is DFQATT and CDR2 is SNEGSKA in the germline V gene (reference sequence). The CDR3 sequence: CSARDEGEQYF. CDR3 sequence (DNA): TGCAGTGCTAGAGATGAAGGCGAGCAGTACTTC.

The chain recombines TRBV28 with TRBJ2-1; the D is unclear. The germline V gene has CDR1 MDHEN and CDR2 SYDVKM. The germline V and J ends were trimmed by 3 bases and 8 bases, with 2 bases remaining between them. The CDR3 contains 10 residues. The DNA for the CDR3 is TGTGCCAGCAGTTTTGATGAGCAGTTCTTC. Amino acid sequence: CASSFDEQFF.

This clone was recorded once. This chain connects TRBV7-9 to TRBJ1-1; 9 bases align to TRBD1. The CDR3 totals 16 residues. After removal of 4 bases from V and 0 bases from J, the junction contained 6 bases not matched to a gene. Germline V CDR1 and CDR2: SEHNR, FQNEAQ (reference sequence). CDR3 nucleotide sequence: TGTGCCAGCAGCTCGGGACAGGGAGTCCTGAACACTGAAGCTTTCTTT. It translates to CASSSGQGVLNTEAFF.